This T cell receptor beta chain was captured in a study of T cell changes during pregnancy in multiple sclerosis. Assay used: immunoSEQ multiplex PCR; TCRdb lists only in-frame clones, some missing. The table lists over 50,000 clones, roughly 89% of them singletons. The CDR3 covers 16 residues. The germline V gene encodes CDR1 SNHLY and CDR2 FYNNEI. V lost 8 bases to trimming and J lost 3 bases; unmatched junction nucleotides: 12. The TCR comes from a human donor whose cells served as feeder cells for cultures in a pregnancy study. Material: peripheral blood from another person, used as feeder cells. V gene TRBV2 combines with J gene TRBJ2-5; 10 bases are a match to TRBD2. The DNA for the CDR3 is TGTGCCAGCTATCGGTCATTACTAGCGGGAAAAGAGACCCAGTACTTC. It is translated as CASYRSLLAGKETQYF.